This TCR beta chain was found in a study of blood T cell repertoires in COVID-19 (dated by TCRdb to about 2020). Context from the whole study: The collaborator samples originated in the United States, Italy and Spain and spanned the acute and convalescent phases of COVID-19. Where HLA class I and class II types were available, the types were taken from metadata supplied by the sample provider, not from assay-based typing. Samples were obtained from the ongoing ImmuneRACE study (first 160 participants) and from over 1,000 subjects provided by 6 global collaborators. Subjects who had been exposed to COVID-19, were actively infected with it, or had recovered from it provided the deeply sampled blood TCRbeta repertoires that made up the dataset. Sample metadata almost always included a de-identified subject ID, COVID-19 status, age in years and sex. The repertoires were released in a freely available public database meant as a resource for research on the immune response to SARS-CoV-2. The prospective study material was composed of cDNA or gDNA derived from T cells, B-cell-depleted T cells, or PBMCs.

TCRbeta CDR3 regions were amplified from genomic DNA using the immunoSEQ Assay, a bias-controlled multiplex PCR. The published analysis was carried out like this. Within the assay, amplification of reference gene primers was used to estimate how many nucleated cells each sample contained. Sequence reads were collapsed and filtered to measure the absolute abundance of every unique TCRbeta CDR3 rearrangement. For each sample, productive Simpson clonality was calculated by taking the square root of Simpson's diversity index across productive rearrangements. Sourced from immuneACCESS, this table was stored by TCRdb with only in-frame sequences that have V and J called. A share of the clones is absent; for the studies checked, an unresolved V gene accounts for under half, and the remainder has no known explanation. The V and J calls and clone size were taken over from that table, and D and trimming were inferred from the DNA. The sample has about 200,000 clones on record, about 84% of them singletons. About 13% of the sample rests with the top ten.

Collaborating institutions collected whole blood in K2EDTA tubes following their own protocols. For TCRbeta analysis, collaborators shipped samples as frozen whole blood, isolated PBMCs, or DNA extracted from either of those sample types. The CDR3 spans 15 residues, from the cysteine through the phenylalanine. The entry retains the CDR3 DNA only, 45 bases that are in frame from base 1. Trimming removed 5 bases from V and 1 base from J, leaving 14 bases between the germline ends. CDR1 and CDR2 (ENHRY, SYGVKD) derive from the germline V gene. Points the paper makes about the study in general: The amount of clinical and demographic metadata varied by source and participant and was provided uncurated.

Remarks on this clone: It has no known antigen specificity. One base away there is no much larger clone; base qualities are not given.

This chain is built from TRBV10-3 and TRBJ1-1, with the D gene uncertain. Sequenced input: peripheral blood. This TCR came from a human donor in a cohort sampled during active COVID-19. The nucleotide sequence is TGTGCCATCAGTCTCCAACCCGGGTCGAACACTGAAGCTTTCTTT. This translates into CAISLQPGSNTEAFF.